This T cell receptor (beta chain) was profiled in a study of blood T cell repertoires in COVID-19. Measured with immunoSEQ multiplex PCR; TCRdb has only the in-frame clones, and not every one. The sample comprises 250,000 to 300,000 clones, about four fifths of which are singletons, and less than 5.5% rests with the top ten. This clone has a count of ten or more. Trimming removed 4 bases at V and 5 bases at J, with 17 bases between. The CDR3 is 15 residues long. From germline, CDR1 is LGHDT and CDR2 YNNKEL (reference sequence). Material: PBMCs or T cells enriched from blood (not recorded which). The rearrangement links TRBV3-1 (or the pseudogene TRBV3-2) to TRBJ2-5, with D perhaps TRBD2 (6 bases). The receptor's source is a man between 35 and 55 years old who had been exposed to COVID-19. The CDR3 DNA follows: TGTGCCAGCAGCCTCTCTTGGGGGGTCGCGGAGACCCAGTACTTC. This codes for CASSLSWGVAETQYF.